These 10 T cell receptor beta chains came from one sample sequenced in a study of cytomegalovirus exposure and HLA in healthy donors. This PCR relied on a set of 60 Vbeta primers and 13 Jbeta primers. The table came from immunoSEQ multiplex PCR; TCRdb's copy has only in-frame clones and leaves some out. The repertoire consists of about 67,000 clones, with 55% to 80% occurring once and the leading ten covering approximately 2%. Sequencing input: PBMCs. The receptors originated from a woman aged 25 to 39 in good health and CMV-seronegative.

This clone was observed a few times. This chain uses TRBV27 with TRBJ2-7; D gene uncertain. The CDR3 is 15 residues long. V was pared by 0 bases and J by 3 bases, with 12 bases between. CDR1 is MNHEY, CDR2 SMNVEV, per germline (reference sequence). The CDR3 DNA reads TGTGCCAGCAGTTTATCCCGGGTCACAATCTACGAGCAGTACTTC. It yields the protein CASSLSRVTIYEQYF.

The CDR3 protein is CASSLALLGAGANVLTF. For the CDR3, the DNA is TGTGCCAGCAGCTTAGCGCTTCTGGGCGCCGGGGCCAACGTCCTGACTTTC. V and J are TRBV7-6 and TRBJ2-6; no clear D gene. V was trimmed by 0 bases and J by 4 bases, leaving 13 bases between them. This CDR3 region has 17 residues. Germline values: CDR1 SGHVS, CDR2 FNYEAQ.

This clone was detected a few times. The gene calls are TRBV9 and TRBJ1-4, with D tentatively TRBD1 (5 bases). The CDR3 is 15 residues long. The germline V gene encodes CDR1 SGDLS and CDR2 YYNGEE. V was pared by 4 bases and J by 1 base, with 11 bases between. CDR3 in DNA: TGTGCCAGCAGCCCAGGGTGGGGAACTAATGAAAAACTGTTTTTT. It encodes CASSPGWGTNEKLFF.

J is TRBJ1-2 and V is TRBV28; D uncertain. CDR3 length: 14 amino acids. The V end lost 1 base, the J end lost 3 bases, and 9 bases lay between the germline ends. Per the germline V gene, CDR1 is MDHEN and CDR2 is SYDVKM. This CDR3 is CASSLLEGYYGYTF. The CDR3 coding sequence is TGTGCCAGCAGTTTATTAGAGGGCTACTATGGCTACACCTTC.

CDR3 in amino acids: CASSPRTRLVSVTDTQYF. The CDR3 DNA reads TGTGCCAGCAGCCCCCGGACCCGACTAGTCTCTGTCACAGATACGCAGTATTTT. The chain couples TRBV4-2 to TRBJ2-3, with D tentatively TRBD2 (6 bases). The CDR3 spans 18 residues. Trimming left V 4 bases short and J 2 bases short, with 22 bases between. Germline V gene data show CDR1 as LGHNA and CDR2 as YNFKEQ.

This clone has a handful of counts. CDR3 sequence reads: CASSVDPGGTEAFF. In DNA form, the CDR3 reads TGCGCCAGCAGCGTAGACCCAGGGGGCACTGAAGCTTTCTTT. V and J are TRBV5-1 and TRBJ1-1; the match to TRBD1 covers 7 bases. Germline V gives CDR1 SGHRS, CDR2 YFSETQ. The CDR3 consists of 14 residues. Trimming took 4 bases from V and 4 from J; bases not matched to a gene: 7.

Of note for this clone: The DNA is omitted, as the CDR3 cannot be located on it reliably, and the CDR3 follows TCRdb's listing. V gene TRBV9 combines with J gene TRBJ2-1; the table assigns TRBD2, which was not confirmed against the DNA. The CDR3 is made up of 13 amino acids, end residues included. The germline CDR1 and CDR2 sequences are SGDLS and YYNGEE. The CDR3 sequence: CASSVAGGTGEFF.

V gene TRBV5-6 combines with J gene TRBJ2-1; 12 positions agree with TRBD2. J lost 15 bases, V lost 5 bases, and 9 bases had no gene match. CDR1 and CDR2 (germline): SGHDT, YYEEEE. This CDR3 region has 13 residues. In DNA form, the CDR3 reads TGTGCCAGCAGTCGATCTAGCGGGGGGGCTCGGTTCTTC. This sequence encodes CASSRSSGGARFF.

By share, this clone counts as medium-sized. This chain joins TRBV4-1 and TRBJ2-7; 12 nucleotides match TRBD1. The length of the CDR3 is 15 residues. V lost 3 bases to trimming and J lost 9 bases; unmatched junction nucleotides: 9. CDR1 is MGHRA, CDR2 YSYEKL, per germline. CDR3 sequence: CASSQGRDRGLLQYF. The DNA of the CDR3 is TGCGCCAGCAGCCAGGGTCGGGACAGGGGGCTCTTGCAGTACTTC.

The J gene is TRBJ2-2, the V gene TRBV14; D gene unclear. The CDR3 contains 13 residues. Trimming stripped 1 base from V and 8 bases from J, with 8 bases between. Germline-derived CDR1 and CDR2 are SGHDN and FVKESK. The CDR3 region is CASSQVLRGELFF. The DNA for the CDR3 is TGTGCCAGCAGCCAAGTTCTACGGGGGGAGCTGTTTTTT.